Below, 32 T cell receptor beta chains from the same sample are listed, as sequenced in a study of T cells in Graves' hyperthyroidism and ophthalmopathy. Authors of the study amplified TCR beta CDR3 regions from RNA transcripts. TCR CDR3 underwent first-round RT-PCR with the HTBI primer set. TCRdb re-analysed the multiplex PCR reads in MiXCR, keeping a single row per CDR3 protein. The sample holds approximately 690,000 distinct CDR3 sequences, around 15% seen once. Sequencing was performed on blood. Receptor source: a woman aged 45-60 years with Graves' ophthalmopathy.

This clonotype was counted many times. The chain uses TRBV28 and TRBJ1-2; D not resolved. V was shortened by 6 bases and J by 4 bases, with 18 bases between the two germline ends. This CDR3 region has 15 residues. Germline-derived CDR1 and CDR2 are MDHEN and SYDVKM. In DNA form, the CDR3 reads TGTGCCAGCAGACCAGGACCTTCAGTGGGCTATGGCTACACCTTC. It codes for CASRPGPSVGYGYTF.

This chain connects TRBV19 to TRBJ2-3, with unresolved D. The ends were cut back, 5 bases at V and 2 bases at J, with 17 bases in the middle. The CDR3 loop spans 16 amino acids. Looked up from germline, CDR1 is LNHDA and CDR2 is SQIVND (reference sequence). This CDR3 is CASSPEAGVVTDTQYF. The CDR3 DNA sequence: TGTGCCAGTAGTCCCGAGGCAGGAGTGGTCACAGATACGCAGTATTTT.

This clonotype has at least ten counts. The chain employs TRBV2 and TRBJ2-5; 12 bases agree with TRBD2. V lost 4 bases to trimming and J lost 5 bases; unmatched junction nucleotides: 11. This CDR3 region has 17 residues. Germline loops: CDR1 SNHLY, CDR2 FYNNEI. The CDR3 DNA is TGTGCCAGCAGTGGACTAGCGGGAGTGTCCGGACGGGAGACCCAGTACTTC. Its protein product is CASSGLAGVSGRETQYF.

This clonotype was detected a few times. This chain connects TRBV9 to TRBJ1-1, with D unclear. V lost 1 base to trimming and J lost 5 bases, with 12 bases between them. The germline V gene has CDR1 SGDLS and CDR2 YYNGEE. The CDR3 consists of 14 residues. The CDR3 DNA sequence: TGTGCCAGCAGCGTAAAGGTGGGGATGACTGAAGCTTTCTTT. It is translated as CASSVKVGMTEAFF.

This clonotype was found many times. The rearrangement uses TRBV20-1 and TRBJ1-5; the match to TRBD1 covers 7 bases. The V segment lost 5 bases and the J segment 4 bases; nucleotides outside the gene matches: 8. This CDR3 spans 14 amino acids. The germline V gene has CDR1 DFQATT and CDR2 SNEGSKA (reference sequence). The chain's CDR3 is CSARPGTANQPQHF. CDR3 in DNA: TGCAGTGCTCGCCCCGGGACAGCTAATCAGCCCCAGCATTTT.

This clonotype was seen more than once but under ten times. The chain joins TRBV19 to TRBJ2-4; tentatively, D is TRBD1 or TRBD2 (5 bases each). Trimming left V 8 bases short and J 10 bases short, with 30 bases between. Per the germline V gene, CDR1 is LNHDA and CDR2 is SQIVND (reference sequence). CDR3 length equals 17 residues. CDR3 in amino acids: CASAHIRDALDPPIQYF. The CDR3 DNA follows: TGTGCCAGTGCTCACATCCGGGACGCCCTAGACCCCCCTATTCAGTACTTC.

Written as DNA, the CDR3 is TGTGCCAGCAGTGAAGACCGACTTATTAGCAATCAGCCCCAGCATTTT. This codes for CASSEDRLISNQPQHF. The chain is built from TRBV6-1 and TRBJ1-5, with unresolved D. The CDR3 is 16 residues long. The germline V gene encodes CDR1 MNHNS and CDR2 SASEGT. Trimming shortened V by 1 base and J by 0 bases, and 10 bases separated the two germline ends.

In its sample, this clonotype was seen a few times. The chain links TRBV19 to TRBJ2-7, with D uncertain. Per the germline V gene, CDR1 is LNHDA and CDR2 is SQIVND (reference sequence). CDR3 length: 15 amino acids. Trimming took off 3 bases at V and 4 bases at J, with 16 bases between the two ends. The CDR3 loop reads CASSIPSPGGYEQYF. The CDR3 region has the DNA TGTGCCAGTAGTATTCCTAGTCCGGGTGGATACGAGCAGTACTTC.

This clonotype has ten or more counts. V and J are TRBV6-2 or TRBV6-3 and TRBJ2-1, with 7 positions matching TRBD2. This CDR3 is built from 15 residues. Germline trimming cut 3 bases from V and 8 bases from J; bases unmatched to any gene: 10. Germline-derived CDR1 and CDR2 are MNHEY and SVGEGT. The CDR3 loop is CASSYMLAGADEQFF. CDR3 bases: TGTGCCAGCAGTTATATGTTGGCGGGAGCAGATGAGCAGTTCTTC.

This clonotype was observed at least ten times. The V call is TRBV24-1, the J call TRBJ2-3; D unresolved. V lost 7 bases and J 6 bases, leaving 4 bases between the germline ends. The CDR3 totals 10 residues. CDR1 and CDR2 from the germline V gene are KGHDR and SFDVKD. The CDR3 DNA follows: TGTGCCACCAGCCTTGATACGCAGTATTTT. Translation: CATSLDTQYF.

This clonotype was seen at least ten times. This sequence joins TRBV20-1 and TRBJ2-1; 10 bases map to TRBD2. Looked up from germline, CDR1 is DFQATT and CDR2 is SNEGSKA (reference sequence). With 0 bases clipped from V and 10 bases from J, the junction kept 9 bases outside the gene matches. This CDR3 contains 15 residues. The CDR3 region is CSARDMASGSWEQFF. For the CDR3, the DNA is TGCAGTGCTAGAGATATGGCTAGCGGGAGTTGGGAGCAGTTCTTC.

This clonotype was detected many times. The chain has TRBV14 and TRBJ2-1; 8 nucleotides align to TRBD2. V dropped 0 bases and J dropped 2; count of bases not matched to a gene: 12. Germline CDR1 and CDR2: SGHDN and FVKESK. This CDR3 comprises 19 residues. CDR3 in DNA: TGTGCCAGCAGCCAAGAATTCGGTAGCGGGAATTTCGCCTACAATGAGCAGTTCTTC. Translated: CASSQEFGSGNFAYNEQFF.

This clonotype was counted ten times or more. The rearrangement uses TRBV9 and TRBJ2-7, with 7 bases identical to TRBD2. The germline CDR1 and CDR2 sequences are SGDLS and YYNGEE. V shed 5 bases, J shed 5 bases, and the junction held 13 bases outside the gene matches. This CDR3 has 15 residues. The CDR3, as DNA: TGTGCCAGCAGTGCCCTAGCGGAGAGGCCCAACGAGCAGTACTTC. Translation gives CASSALAERPNEQYF.

This clonotype was counted a few times. The V call is TRBV6-2 or TRBV6-3, the J call TRBJ2-7; a possible D gene is TRBD2 (6 bases). Looked up from germline, CDR1 is MNHEY and CDR2 is SVGEGT. V lost 8 bases and J 3 bases, leaving 17 bases between the germline ends. The CDR3 contains 14 residues. The CDR3 region is CASQGGTGSYEQYF. The CDR3 DNA reads as TGTGCCAGCCAAGGAGGGACGGGGAGCTACGAGCAGTACTTC.

This clonotype showed up just a few times. A much larger clone differs from this one at a single base, so this may be a read error. This rearrangement joins TRBV28 to TRBJ2-1, with 7 bases identical to TRBD2. The germline V gene has CDR1 MDHEN and CDR2 SYDVKM. The CDR3 contains 15 residues. The CDR3 loop reads CASSLWSGGLLEQLF. The CDR3 DNA sequence: TGTGCCAGCAGTTTATGGTCGGGAGGCCTCCTTGAGCAGCTCTTC.

The chain carries TRBV20-1 and TRBJ2-3, with a possible D match to TRBD2 (6 bases). The V end lost 3 bases, the J end lost 4 bases, and 17 bases lay between the germline ends. CDR1 and CDR2 from the germline V gene are DFQATT and SNEGSKA (reference sequence). CDR3 length: 15 amino acids. CDR3 in amino acids: CSARGGSWSADTQYF. The DNA for the CDR3 is TGCAGTGCTAGGGGGGGTAGCTGGAGCGCAGATACGCAGTATTTT.

This clonotype was found many times. This sequence joins TRBV2 and TRBJ1-1, with D perhaps matching TRBD1 (6 bases). Trimming shortened V by 3 bases and J by 0 bases, and 8 bases separated the two germline ends. The CDR3 sequence is 14 residues long. Germline CDR1 and CDR2: SNHLY and FYNNEI. The CDR3 DNA is TGTGCCAGCAGTGAGGACAGATTGAACACTGAAGCTTTCTTT. Translated: CASSEDRLNTEAFF.

This sequence joins TRBV11-3 and TRBJ2-7; D remains unclear. The germline gives CDR1 SGHNT, CDR2 YENEEA. V shed 2 bases and J shed 7 bases, with 12 bases lying between them. This CDR3 is 13 amino acids long. The CDR3 loop reads CASSLLAVGEQYF. DNA of the CDR3: TGTGCCAGCAGCTTATTGGCGGTCGGGGAGCAGTACTTC.

The chain couples TRBV7-2 to TRBJ2-2; D is possibly TRBD1 or TRBD2 (5 bases each). Germline V CDR1 and CDR2: SGHTA, FQGNSA. The CDR3 runs 17 residues. V lost 0 bases to trimming and J lost 4 bases, with 15 bases between them. The CDR3 nucleotides are TGTGCCAGCAGCTTAGCTTTTTGGGACGGAGGCACCGGGGAGCTGTTTTTT. This translates into CASSLAFWDGGTGELFF.

This clonotype was found many times. The J gene is TRBJ1-2, the V gene TRBV20-1; maybe TRBD1 (6 bases). The CDR3 spans 16 residues. Germline CDR1 is DFQATT and CDR2 is SNEGSKA (reference sequence). The germline V and J ends were trimmed by 3 bases and 8 bases, with 25 bases remaining between them. CDR3 coding DNA: TGCAGTGCTAGTTCGCGGCAGGGGTCTCCGGAATTGGGCTACACCTTC. Protein product: CSASSRQGSPELGYTF.

This clonotype was seen a handful of times. The chain couples TRBV2 to TRBJ2-7; D may correspond to TRBD1 or TRBD2 (5 bases each). Germline CDR1 reads SNHLY; CDR2 reads FYNNEI. Trimming removed 11 bases from V and 4 bases from J, with 18 bases in between. The CDR3 is made up of 13 amino acids. The CDR3 nucleotides read TGTGCCGGGAACAGACAGACGGGGTACGAGCAGTACTTC. Translating it yields CAGNRQTGYEQYF.

This clonotype was observed many times. This chain uses TRBV28 with TRBJ2-7, with a tentative D call TRBD1 (6 bases). The CDR3 is 14 amino acids. V lost 4 bases and J 2 bases, leaving 12 bases between the germline ends. Germline V CDR1 and CDR2: MDHEN, SYDVKM. In nucleotides, the CDR3 is TGTGCCAGCAGTTACCAGGGGTTCCCCTACGAGCAGTACTTC. It specifies CASSYQGFPYEQYF.

This clonotype was observed a handful of times. The chain joins TRBV12-3 or TRBV12-4 to TRBJ2-5; unclear D gene. The ends were cut back, 6 bases at V and 1 base at J, with 9 bases in the middle. This CDR3 spans 13 amino acids. CDR3 sequence: CASRPTTQETQYF. The CDR3 nucleotides read TGTGCCAGCAGACCTACTACCCAAGAGACCCAGTACTTC.

This sequence joins TRBV6-2 or TRBV6-3 and TRBJ2-1, with 7 bases identical to TRBD1. The germline V gene has CDR1 MNHEY and CDR2 SVGEGT. J was trimmed by 0 bases and V by 5 bases; bases with no gene match: 10. The CDR3 covers 17 residues. CDR3 nucleotide sequence: TGTGCCAGCAGTCACCCTGACGGGACAGCCTCCTACAATGAGCAGTTCTTC. It translates to CASSHPDGTASYNEQFF.

The chain employs TRBV6-1 and TRBJ2-3; a weak D match, TRBD1 (5 bases). Trimming pared 6 bases from V and 0 bases from J, leaving 10 bases between. The CDR3 spans 14 residues. CDR1 is MNHNS, CDR2 SASEGT, per germline. Written as DNA, the CDR3 is TGTGCCAGCAGCCGACAGCTTAGCACAGATACGCAGTATTTT. Amino acids: CASSRQLSTDTQYF.

Ten or more counts support this clonotype. The J gene is TRBJ1-1, the V gene TRBV6-2 or TRBV6-3, with D possibly matching TRBD1 (5 bases). This CDR3 is built from 16 residues. Germline CDR1 is MNHEY and CDR2 is SVGEGT. Trimming pared 6 bases from V and 6 bases from J, leaving 23 bases between. The CDR3 coding sequence is TGTGCCAGCAGCCCCCTTAAACAGGTTTCTGTATCTGAAGCTTTCTTT. Protein sequence: CASSPLKQVSVSEAFF.

This clonotype was counted many times. The J gene is TRBJ2-5, the V gene TRBV2; possibly TRBD2 for D (6 bases). The V gene lost 8 bases and the J gene lost 2 bases, with 15 bases spanning the gap. The CDR3 extends over 14 amino acids. Germline V gene lookup returns CDR1 SNHLY and CDR2 FYNNEI. CDR3 sequence: CASGGRTPQETQYF. For the CDR3, the DNA is TGTGCCAGCGGGGGGAGGACACCGCAAGAGACCCAGTACTTC.

This clonotype was detected many times. The chain joins TRBV4-1 to TRBJ2-7; TRBD2 might be the D (6 bases). V was clipped by 8 bases and J by 0 bases, with 11 bases between them. The CDR3 loop spans 13 amino acids. Germline V gene sequence: CDR1 MGHRA, CDR2 YSYEKL. The CDR3 loop is CASAGLRSYEQYF. The DNA of the CDR3 is TGCGCCAGCGCTGGACTACGCTCCTACGAGCAGTACTTC.

This clonotype was recorded at least ten times. V is TRBV7-2 and J is TRBJ2-7, with D perhaps TRBD1 (6 bases). CDR1 is SGHTA, CDR2 FQGNSA, per germline. V lost 4 bases to trimming and J lost 1 base, with 14 bases between them. This CDR3 is 15 amino acids long. Written as DNA, the CDR3 is TGTGCCAGCAGCTCCGGACAGCTAACTTCCTACGAGCAGTACTTC. It codes for CASSSGQLTSYEQYF.

This clonotype came up many times. The CDR3 DNA follows: TGTGCCAGCAGCACGATCACAGATACGCAGTATTTT. Translating it yields CASSTITDTQYF. This rearrangement joins TRBV28 to TRBJ2-3; D unresolved. V gave up 6 bases and J gave up 2 bases, with 6 bases separating them. Germline lookup yields CDR1 MDHEN and CDR2 SYDVKM. The CDR3 loop spans 12 amino acids.

This clonotype appeared a few times. This rearrangement joins TRBV15 to TRBJ1-1; a weak D match, TRBD1 (6 bases). Deletions cut 5 bases from V and 5 bases from J, with 12 bases between. Germline values: CDR1 LNHNV, CDR2 YYDKDF (reference sequence). The CDR3 has 13 amino acids. CDR3 nucleotide sequence: TGTGCCACCAGCGGGACACGGAGGACTGAAGCTTTCTTT. Residues: CATSGTRRTEAFF.

The V gene is TRBV10-3, the J gene TRBJ2-3, with 8 bases that match TRBD2. Trimming took 6 bases from V and 2 from J; bases not matched to a gene: 1. Germline values: CDR1 ENHRY, CDR2 SYGVKD. The CDR3 spans 13 residues. CDR3 region: CAIRTSVTDTQYF. In DNA, the CDR3 is TGTGCCATCAGGACTAGCGTCACAGATACGCAGTATTTT.